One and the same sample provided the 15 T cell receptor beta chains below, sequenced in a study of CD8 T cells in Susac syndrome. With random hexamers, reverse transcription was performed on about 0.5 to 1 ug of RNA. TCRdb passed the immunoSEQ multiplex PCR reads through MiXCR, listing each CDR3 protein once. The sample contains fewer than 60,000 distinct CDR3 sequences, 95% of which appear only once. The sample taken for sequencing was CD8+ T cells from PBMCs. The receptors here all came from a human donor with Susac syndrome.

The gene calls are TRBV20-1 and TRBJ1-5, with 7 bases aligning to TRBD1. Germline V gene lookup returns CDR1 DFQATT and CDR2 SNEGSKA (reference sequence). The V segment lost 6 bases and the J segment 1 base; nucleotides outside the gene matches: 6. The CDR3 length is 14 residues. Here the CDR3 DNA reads TGCAGTGCCCTGACAGGGAGAAGCAATCAGCCCCAGCATTTT. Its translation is CSALTGRSNQPQHF.

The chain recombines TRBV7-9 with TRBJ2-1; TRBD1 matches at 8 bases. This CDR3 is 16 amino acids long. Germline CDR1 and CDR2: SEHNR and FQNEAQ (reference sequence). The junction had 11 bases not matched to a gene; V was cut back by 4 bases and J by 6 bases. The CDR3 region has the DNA TGTGCCAGCAGCTCCGACGGACAGGGAATTGGCAATGAGCAGTTCTTC. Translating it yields CASSSDGQGIGNEQFF.

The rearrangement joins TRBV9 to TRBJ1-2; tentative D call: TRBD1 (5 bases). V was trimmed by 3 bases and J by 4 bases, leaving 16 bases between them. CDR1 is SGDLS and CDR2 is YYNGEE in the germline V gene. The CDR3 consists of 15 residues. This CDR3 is CASSAPAGGGYGYTF. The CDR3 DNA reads TGTGCCAGCAGCGCCCCGGCCGGGGGTGGCTATGGCTACACCTTC.

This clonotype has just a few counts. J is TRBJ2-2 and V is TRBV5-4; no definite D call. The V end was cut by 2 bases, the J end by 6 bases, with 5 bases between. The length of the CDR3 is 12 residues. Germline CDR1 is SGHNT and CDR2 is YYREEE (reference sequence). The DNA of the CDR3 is TGTGCCAGCAGCTTTGGGTCCGGGGAGCTGTTTTTT. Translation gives CASSFGSGELFF.

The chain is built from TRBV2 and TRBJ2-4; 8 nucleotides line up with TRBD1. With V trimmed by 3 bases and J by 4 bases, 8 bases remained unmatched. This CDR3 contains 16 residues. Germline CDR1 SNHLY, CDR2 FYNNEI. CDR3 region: CASSEPWTGTKNIQYF. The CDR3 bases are TGTGCCAGCAGTGAGCCCTGGACAGGGACAAAAAACATTCAGTACTTC.

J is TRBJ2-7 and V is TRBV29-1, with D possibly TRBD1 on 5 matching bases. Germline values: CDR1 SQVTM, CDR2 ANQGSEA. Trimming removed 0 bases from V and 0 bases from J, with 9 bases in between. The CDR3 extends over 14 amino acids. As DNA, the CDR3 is TGCAGCGTTGAAGACGCAGGGCGCTCCTACGAGCAGTACTTC. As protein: CSVEDAGRSYEQYF.

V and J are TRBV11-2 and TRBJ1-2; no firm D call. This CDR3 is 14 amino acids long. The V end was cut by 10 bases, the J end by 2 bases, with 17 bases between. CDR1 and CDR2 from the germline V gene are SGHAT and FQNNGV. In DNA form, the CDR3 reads TGTGCCACCCCGGACTTCACTCCAAACTATGGCTACACCTTC. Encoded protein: CATPDFTPNYGYTF.

This CDR3 is CSVGQDGYGYTF. In DNA, the CDR3 is TGCAGCGTGGGACAGGACGGCTATGGCTACACCTTC. The chain has TRBV29-1 and TRBJ1-2; 8 bases are shared with TRBD1. The ends lost 6 bases at V and 4 bases at J; junction bases unmatched: 4. Germline V CDR1 and CDR2: SQVTM, ANQGSEA. The length of the CDR3 is 12 residues.

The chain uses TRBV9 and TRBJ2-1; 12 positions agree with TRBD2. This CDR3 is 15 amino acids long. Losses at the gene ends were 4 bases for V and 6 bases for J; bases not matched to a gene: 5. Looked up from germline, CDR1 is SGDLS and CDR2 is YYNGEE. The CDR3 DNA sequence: TGTGCCAGCAGCCCGCGACTAGCGGGGGCCAATGAGCAGTTCTTC. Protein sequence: CASSPRLAGANEQFF.

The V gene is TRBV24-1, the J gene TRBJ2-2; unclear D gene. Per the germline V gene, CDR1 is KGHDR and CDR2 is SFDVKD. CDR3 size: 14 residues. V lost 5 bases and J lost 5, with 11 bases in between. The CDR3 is CATSGGSVTGELFF. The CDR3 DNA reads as TGTGCCACCAGTGGGGGTAGTGTTACCGGGGAGCTGTTTTTT.

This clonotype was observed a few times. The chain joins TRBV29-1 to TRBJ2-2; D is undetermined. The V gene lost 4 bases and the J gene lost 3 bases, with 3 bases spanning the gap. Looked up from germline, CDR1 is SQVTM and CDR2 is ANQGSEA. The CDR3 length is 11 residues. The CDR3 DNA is TGCAGCGTTGTGGACACCGGGGAGCTGTTTTTT. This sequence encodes CSVVDTGELFF.

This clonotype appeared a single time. CDR3 DNA sequence: TGTGCCAGCAGCCTCACAGAAGCCAAAAACATTCAGTACTTC. The encoded protein is CASSLTEAKNIQYF. The chain recombines TRBV2 with TRBJ2-4; D ambiguous. With 6 bases removed from V and 0 bases from J, the gap between germline ends came to 9 bases. CDR3 size: 14 residues. In germline, CDR1 is SNHLY, CDR2 FYNNEI.

CDR3 sequence reads: CSVYGRAGLAKNIQYF. In nucleotides, the CDR3 is TGCAGCGTTTATGGTCGGGCAGGGCTAGCCAAAAACATTCAGTACTTC. The V gene is TRBV29-1, the J gene TRBJ2-4, with a tentative D call TRBD1 (5 bases). CDR1 is SQVTM, CDR2 ANQGSEA, per germline. The length of the CDR3 is 16 residues. Trimming shortened V by 5 bases and J by 0 bases, and 17 bases separated the two germline ends.

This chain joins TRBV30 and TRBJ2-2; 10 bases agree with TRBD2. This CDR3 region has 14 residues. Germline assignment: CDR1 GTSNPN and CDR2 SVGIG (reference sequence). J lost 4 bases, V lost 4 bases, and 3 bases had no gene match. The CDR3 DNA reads TGTGCCTGGAATAGCGGGGGGACCACCGGGGAGCTGTTTTTT. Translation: CAWNSGGTTGELFF. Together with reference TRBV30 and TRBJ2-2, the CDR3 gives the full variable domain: SQTIHQWPATLVQPVGSPLSLECTVEGTSNPNLYWYRQAAGRGLQLLFYSVGIGQISSEVPQNLSASRPQDRQFILSSKKLLLSDSGFYLCAWNSGGTTGELFFGEGSRLTVL.

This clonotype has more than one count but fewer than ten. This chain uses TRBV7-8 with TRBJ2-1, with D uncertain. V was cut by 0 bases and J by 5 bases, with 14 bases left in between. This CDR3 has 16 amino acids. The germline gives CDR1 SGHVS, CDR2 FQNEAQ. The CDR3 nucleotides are TGTGCCAGCAGCTTAGCCCGCGTACGCGGCAACAATGAGCAGTTCTTC. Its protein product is CASSLARVRGNNEQFF.